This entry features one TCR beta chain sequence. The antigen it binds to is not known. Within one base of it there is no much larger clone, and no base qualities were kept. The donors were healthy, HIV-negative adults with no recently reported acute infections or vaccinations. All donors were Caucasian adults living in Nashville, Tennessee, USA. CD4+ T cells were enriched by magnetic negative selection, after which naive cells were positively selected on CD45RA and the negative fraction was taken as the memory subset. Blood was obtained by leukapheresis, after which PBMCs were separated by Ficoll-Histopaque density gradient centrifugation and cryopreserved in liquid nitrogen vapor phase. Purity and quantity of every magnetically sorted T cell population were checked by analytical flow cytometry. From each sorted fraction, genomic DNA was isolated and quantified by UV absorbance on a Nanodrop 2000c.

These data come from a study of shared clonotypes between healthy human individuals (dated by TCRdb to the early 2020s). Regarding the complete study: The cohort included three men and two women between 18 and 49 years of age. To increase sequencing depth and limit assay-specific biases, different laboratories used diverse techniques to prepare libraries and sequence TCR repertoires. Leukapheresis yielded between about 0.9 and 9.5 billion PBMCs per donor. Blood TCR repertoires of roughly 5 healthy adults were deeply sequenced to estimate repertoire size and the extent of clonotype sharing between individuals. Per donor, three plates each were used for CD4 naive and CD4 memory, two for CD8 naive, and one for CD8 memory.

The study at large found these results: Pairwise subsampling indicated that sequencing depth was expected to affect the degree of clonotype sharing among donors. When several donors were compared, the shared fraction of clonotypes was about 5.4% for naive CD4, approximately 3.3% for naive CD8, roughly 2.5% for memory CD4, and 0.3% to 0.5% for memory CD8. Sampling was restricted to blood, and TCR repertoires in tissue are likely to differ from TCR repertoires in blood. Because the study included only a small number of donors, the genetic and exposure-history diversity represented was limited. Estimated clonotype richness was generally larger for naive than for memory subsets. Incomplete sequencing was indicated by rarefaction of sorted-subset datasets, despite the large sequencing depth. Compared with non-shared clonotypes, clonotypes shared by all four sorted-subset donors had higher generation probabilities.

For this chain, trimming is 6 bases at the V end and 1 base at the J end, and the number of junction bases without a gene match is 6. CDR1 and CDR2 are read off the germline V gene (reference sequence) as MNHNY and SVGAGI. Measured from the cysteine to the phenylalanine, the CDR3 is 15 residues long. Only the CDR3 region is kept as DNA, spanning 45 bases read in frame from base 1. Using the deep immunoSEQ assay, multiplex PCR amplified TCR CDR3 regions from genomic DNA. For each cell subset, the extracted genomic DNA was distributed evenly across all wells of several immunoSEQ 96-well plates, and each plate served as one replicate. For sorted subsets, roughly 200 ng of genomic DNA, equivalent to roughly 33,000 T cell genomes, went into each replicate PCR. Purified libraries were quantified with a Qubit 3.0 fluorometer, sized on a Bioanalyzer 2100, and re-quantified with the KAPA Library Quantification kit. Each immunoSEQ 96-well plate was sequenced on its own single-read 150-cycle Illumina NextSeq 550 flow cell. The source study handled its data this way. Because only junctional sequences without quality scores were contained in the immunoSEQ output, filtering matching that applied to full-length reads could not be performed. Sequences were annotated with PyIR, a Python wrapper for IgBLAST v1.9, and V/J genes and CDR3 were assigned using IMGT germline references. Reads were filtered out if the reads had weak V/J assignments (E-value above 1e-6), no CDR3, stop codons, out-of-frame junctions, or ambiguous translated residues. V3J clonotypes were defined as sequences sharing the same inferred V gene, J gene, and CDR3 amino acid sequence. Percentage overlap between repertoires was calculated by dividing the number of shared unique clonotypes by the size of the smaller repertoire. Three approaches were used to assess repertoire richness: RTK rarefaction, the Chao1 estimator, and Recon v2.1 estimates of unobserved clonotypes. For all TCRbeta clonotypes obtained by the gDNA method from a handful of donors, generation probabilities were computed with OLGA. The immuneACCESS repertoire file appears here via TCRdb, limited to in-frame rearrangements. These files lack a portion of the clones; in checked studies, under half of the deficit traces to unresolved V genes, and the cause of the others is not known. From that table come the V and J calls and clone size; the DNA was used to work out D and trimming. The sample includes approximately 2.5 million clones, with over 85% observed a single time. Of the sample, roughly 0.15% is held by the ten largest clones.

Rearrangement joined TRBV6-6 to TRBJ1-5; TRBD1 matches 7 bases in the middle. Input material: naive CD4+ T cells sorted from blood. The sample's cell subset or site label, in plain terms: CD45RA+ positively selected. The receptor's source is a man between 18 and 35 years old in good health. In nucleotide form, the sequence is TGTGCCAGCAGCAACTCAGGGGGAAGCAATCAGCCCCAGCATTTT. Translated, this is CASSNSGGSNQPQHF.